Below are 8 T cell receptor beta chains sequenced from a single sample in a study of beta chain features in type 1 diabetes. Whole-study findings and limits: Moderately but significantly shorter TCRB CDR3s were found in Type 1 diabetes patients in all four CD4+ subsets.

The whole isolated RNA underwent reverse transcription, so sequencing captured expressed TCRB transcripts. Produced via immunoSEQ multiplex PCR; TCRdb's table is partial and in-frame only. The data contain around 170,000 clones, approximately 8.8% of them seen just once; the ten biggest clones take up roughly 0.7%. These receptors' antigens are unknown. Sequencing was done on a sample of central memory CD4+ T cells from blood. The receptors were gathered from a woman younger than 45 with type 1 diabetes.

This clone was found a few times. Different DNA sequences within this sample yield the same CDR3. The CDR3 spells CSVTGTSGSGETQYF. The CDR3, as DNA: TGCAGCGTTACCGGGACTAGCGGGAGCGGAGAGACCCAGTACTTC. This rearrangement joins TRBV29-1 to TRBJ2-5; 14 bases align to TRBD2. The V gene end was trimmed by 5 bases and the J gene end by 4 bases; junction bases not matched to a gene: 6. This CDR3 contains 15 residues. CDR1 and CDR2 from the germline V gene are SQVTM and ANQGSEA.

This clone came up a few times. The J gene is TRBJ2-7, the V gene TRBV11-2, with 9 bases fitting TRBD1. With V trimmed by 8 bases and J by 3 bases, 11 bases remained unmatched. This CDR3 contains 15 residues. Germline-derived CDR1 and CDR2 are SGHAT and FQNNGV. CDR3 in DNA: TGTGCCAGCGGATTCGACCGGGACAGGGACTACGAGCAGTACTTC. It specifies CASGFDRDRDYEQYF. Full variable domain (remainder filled in from reference TRBV11-2 and TRBJ2-7): EAGVAQSPRYKIIEKRQSVAFWCNPISGHATLYWYQQILGQGPKLLIQFQNNGVVDDSQLPKDRFSAERLKGVDSTLKIQPAKLEDSAVYLCASGFDRDRDYEQYFGPGTRLTVT.

The chain has TRBV4-1 and TRBJ2-1; TRBD2 aligns across 11 bases. The V segment lost 8 bases and the J segment 4 bases; nucleotides outside the gene matches: 7. The germline V gene has CDR1 MGHRA and CDR2 YSYEKL. This CDR3 contains 15 residues. The CDR3 reads CASGSLAGGYNEQFF. DNA of the CDR3: TGCGCCAGCGGGTCCCTAGCGGGAGGTTACAATGAGCAGTTCTTC.

For this clone: The junction differs from germline at one of its ends, possibly a read error. Other DNA sequences from this sample encode an identical CDR3 as well. This sequence joins TRBV7-2 and TRBJ2-5, with 11 nucleotides matching TRBD2. Looked up from germline, CDR1 is SGHTA and CDR2 is FQGNSA. CDR3 length: 14 residues. For the CDR3, the DNA is TGTGCCAGCAGCCTAGCGGGAGGTTCAGAGACCCAGTACTTC. Protein product: CASSLAGGSETQYF.

V and J are TRBV13 and TRBJ1-2; 7 nucleotides line up with TRBD1. The germline gives CDR1 PRHDT, CDR2 FYEKMQ (reference sequence). V shed 0 bases, J shed 4 bases, and the junction held 11 bases outside the gene matches. The CDR3 totals 17 residues. CDR3 region: CASSLGTRQGGGYGYTF. The CDR3 coding sequence is TGTGCCAGCAGCTTAGGTACCCGACAGGGTGGTGGCTATGGCTACACCTTC.

V is TRBV19 and J is TRBJ1-2, with D possibly matching TRBD1 (6 bases). CDR3 length equals 13 residues. Germline V gene sequence: CDR1 LNHDA, CDR2 SQIVND (reference sequence). V lost 5 bases to trimming and J lost 7 bases, with 14 bases between them. CDR3 protein: CASSRLLTGGYTF. The CDR3 region has the DNA TGTGCCAGTAGTCGACTCTTGACAGGTGGCTACACCTTC.

V gene TRBV29-1 combines with J gene TRBJ2-5; 9 nucleotides agree with TRBD1. This CDR3 comprises 15 residues. J lost 5 bases, V lost 0 bases, and 7 bases had no gene match. The germline V gene encodes CDR1 SQVTM and CDR2 ANQGSEA. CDR3: CSVEEVPDRGETQYF. The CDR3 coding sequence is TGCAGCGTTGAAGAAGTCCCCGACAGGGGGGAGACCCAGTACTTC. Supplemented by reference TRBV29-1 and TRBJ2-5, the full variable domain reads SAVISQKPSRDICQRGTSLTIQCQVDSQVTMMFWYRQQPGQSLTLIATANQGSEATYESGFVIDKFPISRPNLTFSTLTVSNMSPEDSSIYLCSVEEVPDRGETQYFGPGTRLLVL.

The chain is built from TRBV7-3 and TRBJ2-1; tentatively, D is TRBD1 (7 bases). The CDR3 has 13 amino acids. The germline V gene encodes CDR1 SGHTA and CDR2 FQGTGA. V was trimmed by 1 base and J by 9 bases, leaving 10 bases between them. In DNA, the CDR3 is TGTGCCAGCAGCTTAAGCGGGACAGCTGAGCAGTTCTTC. This gives the protein CASSLSGTAEQFF.